The T cell receptor beta chain described here comes from a study of OX40 agonist ivuxolimab in advanced cancers. Study background: Dose-escalation patients were diagnosed with hepatocellular carcinoma, melanoma, renal cell cancer or head and neck cancer.

The CDR3 length is 15 residues. The V and J ends lost 1 base and 1 base respectively, with 10 bases between them. CDR1 and CDR2 (germline): LGHNA, YSLEER. About this clone itself: Its antigen is unidentified.

Some clones are missing from TCRdb's copy, which holds only in-frame ones; the method was immunoSEQ multiplex PCR. The profile shows 55,000 to 80,000 clones, approximately 86% of them singletons. Study-level points and caveats: Normalized T-cell clonal expansion was also low in some nonresponders.

This rearrangement joins TRBV4-3 to TRBJ1-2; D not certain. Here the sequenced sample was CD4+ or CD8+ T cells sorted from blood, taken in a trial of the OX40 agonist ivuxolimab. The clonotype comes from an adult with an advanced solid tumor such as melanoma, head and neck, liver or kidney cancer. As DNA, the CDR3 is TGCGCCAGCAGCCAAGGTCTGACCGGTAACTATGGCTACACCTTC. Protein: CASSQGLTGNYGYTF.